Following are 20 T cell receptor beta chains from one sample sequenced in a study of T cells after yellow fever vaccination. TCRdb reanalysed the 5' RACE reads using MiXCR and keeps one entry per CDR3 protein. The sample contains about 300,000 distinct CDR3 sequences, roughly 4% of which appear only once. This material consisted of PBMCs, taken 5 days after the yellow fever booster vaccination. Receptors originate from a man younger than 30 who received the YFV17D yellow fever vaccine.

Note on this clonotype: It may be a read error: a sequence one base away is much more abundant. CDR3 region: CASSTQGVTEAFF. The CDR3, as DNA: TGTGCCAGCAGCACACAGGGGGTCACTGAAGCTTTCTTT. The chain employs TRBV6-1 and TRBJ1-1, with 8 bases that match TRBD1. This CDR3 is 13 amino acids long. The J segment lost 4 bases and the V segment lost 6 bases, leaving 4 bases of the junction unmatched. Germline V CDR1 and CDR2: MNHNS, SASEGT.

This clonotype was recorded at least ten times. The genes are TRBV5-1 and TRBJ2-3; the match to TRBD1 covers 9 bases. The V segment lost 0 bases and the J segment 5 bases; nucleotides outside the gene matches: 4. Germline V gene data show CDR1 as SGHRS and CDR2 as YFSETQ. The CDR3 covers 15 residues. The CDR3 bases are TGCGCCAGCAGCTTGGGGGACAGGGTGGGAGATACGCAGTATTTT. Residues: CASSLGDRVGDTQYF. The full variable domain, its missing parts supplied by reference TRBV5-1 and TRBJ2-3, is KAGVTQTPRYLIKTRGQQVTLSCSPISGHRSVSWYQQTPGQGLQFLFEYFSETQRNKGNFPGRFSGRQFSNSRSEMNVSTLELGDSALYLCASSLGDRVGDTQYFGPGTRLTVL.

The rearrangement links TRBV7-2 to TRBJ2-5, with D uncertain. Germline assignment: CDR1 SGHTA and CDR2 FQGNSA. The germline V and J ends were trimmed by 5 bases and 5 bases, with 9 bases remaining between them. This CDR3 has 12 amino acids. The CDR3 nucleotides read TGTGCCAGCAGCCTAATGTTGGAGACCCAGTACTTC. It yields the protein CASSLMLETQYF.

The CDR3 loop reads CSARGPLAGWGTDTQYF. The CDR3 DNA reads TGCAGTGCTAGAGGCCCACTAGCGGGGTGGGGCACAGATACGCAGTATTTT. V and J are TRBV20-1 and TRBJ2-3; 10 nucleotides match TRBD2. V shed 1 base and J 1 base; nucleotides not matched to a gene: 8. The CDR3 is made up of 17 amino acids. Germline V lookup: CDR1 DFQATT, CDR2 SNEGSKA (reference sequence).

This chain connects TRBV5-1 to TRBJ1-2; no definite D call. The CDR3 is 15 amino acids. Germline-derived CDR1 and CDR2 are SGHRS and YFSETQ. V gave up 3 bases and J gave up 1 base, with 13 bases separating them. CDR3 region: CASSSGTWVNYGYTF. The CDR3 DNA sequence: TGCGCCAGCAGCTCGGGCACATGGGTTAACTATGGCTACACCTTC.

In its sample, this clonotype was seen a few times. The V gene is TRBV9, the J gene TRBJ1-2; D not resolved. The germline V gene encodes CDR1 SGDLS and CDR2 YYNGEE. This CDR3 is built from 13 residues. Trimming stripped 0 bases from V and 8 bases from J, with 11 bases between. The CDR3, as DNA: TGTGCCAGCAGCGTAGATGCGGTCATAGGCTACACCTTC. This codes for CASSVDAVIGYTF.

This clonotype has more than one count but fewer than ten. The chain employs TRBV20-1 and TRBJ2-1; 11 bases match TRBD2. The CDR3 has 13 residues. After removal of 5 bases from V and 10 bases from J, the junction contained 7 bases not matched to a gene. The V gene's germline CDR1 is DFQATT and CDR2 SNEGSKA (reference sequence). CDR3 region: CSALAGGLGEQFF. The CDR3 coding sequence is TGCAGTGCTTTAGCGGGGGGGCTAGGGGAGCAGTTCTTC.

This chain connects TRBV12-3 or TRBV12-4 to TRBJ1-6, with 9 bases lining up with TRBD1. CDR3 length: 15 residues. Trimming cost V 6 bases and J 7 bases; bases outside gene matches: 7. The CDR3 loop reads CASSQGQGSNSPLHF. CDR3 sequence (DNA): TGTGCCAGCAGCCAGGGACAGGGATCAAATTCACCCCTCCACTTT.

This clonotype was observed a few times. The V gene is TRBV5-1, the J gene TRBJ2-2; D is possibly TRBD1 (6 bases). The V and J ends lost 0 bases and 10 bases respectively, with 7 bases between them. Germline CDR1 is SGHRS and CDR2 is YFSETQ. This CDR3 has 12 residues. The DNA for the CDR3 is TGCGCCAGCAGCTTGGACAGGGTGGAGCTGTTTTTT. Residues: CASSLDRVELFF.

This clonotype was counted ten times or more. The chain uses TRBV27 and TRBJ2-6, with D perhaps matching TRBD2 (5 bases). Per germline, CDR1 MNHEY and CDR2 SMNVEV (reference sequence). Trimming pared 5 bases from V and 2 bases from J, leaving 10 bases between. The CDR3 extends over 15 amino acids. The CDR3 protein is CASSAQRAGANVLTF. CDR3 DNA: TGTGCCAGCAGTGCCCAGAGGGCTGGGGCCAACGTCCTGACTTTC.

This chain joins TRBV6-5 and TRBJ1-1; weak D call: TRBD1 (6 bases). CDR3 length: 12 residues. Germline V gene data show CDR1 as MNHEY and CDR2 as SVGAGI. The V end was cut by 0 bases, the J end by 11 bases, with 10 bases between. The CDR3 loop reads CASSYSEGEAFF. CDR3 coding DNA: TGTGCCAGCAGTTACTCGGAGGGGGAGGCTTTCTTT.

The gene calls are TRBV19 and TRBJ2-3; D call uncertain. With 8 bases removed from V and 4 bases from J, the gap between germline ends came to 19 bases. CDR1 is LNHDA and CDR2 is SQIVND in the germline V gene (reference sequence). This CDR3 is 15 amino acids long. The CDR3 protein is CASLPKGRASDTQYF. CDR3 in DNA: TGTGCCAGTCTTCCAAAAGGACGGGCGTCAGATACGCAGTATTTT. The whole variable domain, filled in from reference TRBV19 and TRBJ2-3, reads DGGITQSPKYLFRKEGQNVTLSCEQNLNHDAMYWYRQDPGQGLRLIYYSQIVNDFQKGDIAEGYSVSREKKESFPLTVTSAQKNPTAFYLCASLPKGRASDTQYFGPGTRLTVL.

This clonotype was recorded at least ten times. The chain links TRBV7-8 to TRBJ1-5; weak D call: TRBD1 (5 bases). This CDR3 contains 13 residues. The germline V gene encodes CDR1 SGHVS and CDR2 FQNEAQ. V lost 6 bases and J lost 6, with 12 bases in between. CDR3 DNA: TGTGCCAGCAGTGCGGCCGGGGCTCAGCCCCAGCATTTT. It translates to CASSAAGAQPQHF.

This clonotype has only a few counts. The chain has TRBV28 and TRBJ2-7, with unresolved D. The CDR3 has 11 amino acids. The V gene's germline CDR1 is MDHEN and CDR2 SYDVKM. Deletions cut 6 bases from V and 3 bases from J, with 6 bases between. Here the CDR3 reads CASRSNYEQYF. The CDR3 nucleotides are TGTGCCAGCAGATCTAACTACGAGCAGTACTTC. Filled out from reference TRBV28 and TRBJ2-7, the complete variable domain reads DVKVTQSSRYLVKRTGEKVFLECVQDMDHENMFWYRQDPGLGLRLIYFSYDVKMKEKGDIPEGYSVSREKKERFSLILESASTNQTSMYLCASRSNYEQYFGPGTRLTVT.

The rearrangement joins TRBV7-2 to TRBJ2-7, with D possibly matching TRBD2 (6 bases). The V gene lost 2 bases and the J gene lost 0 bases, with 23 bases spanning the gap. Germline loops: CDR1 SGHTA, CDR2 FQGNSA. The CDR3 length is 19 residues. In DNA form, the CDR3 reads TGTGCCAGCAGCTTATCGACCCGGCCTGGTAGCGGATACTCCTACGAGCAGTACTTC. Residues: CASSLSTRPGSGYSYEQYF.

This clonotype was recorded at least ten times. This rearrangement joins TRBV5-6 to TRBJ1-2, with 7 bases lining up with TRBD1. There are 14 residues in the CDR3. Germline values: CDR1 SGHDT, CDR2 YYEEEE. V gave up 5 bases and J gave up 3 bases; unmatched junction bases: 7. CDR3 protein: CASRPTGFDYGYTF. The CDR3 nucleotides are TGTGCCAGCAGACCGACAGGGTTCGACTATGGCTACACCTTC.

This clonotype has just a few counts. Since a much larger clone is just one base distant, this may be a read error. Since no conserved phenylalanine or tryptophan closes the CDR3, a read error is the likely cause. The chain couples TRBV14 to TRBJ2-5; 7 positions agree with TRBD2. Germline assignment: CDR1 SGHDN and CDR2 FVKESK. The V gene end was trimmed by 0 bases and the J gene end by 5 bases; junction bases not matched to a gene: 6. CDR3 length equals 15 residues. CDR3 loop: CASSQELAGVETQYL. CDR3 DNA: TGTGCCAGCAGCCAAGAACTGGCGGGGGTGGAGACCCAGTACTTA.

The J gene is TRBJ1-2, the V gene TRBV4-3, with a tentative D call TRBD1 (6 bases). The CDR3 loop spans 17 amino acids. Trimming removed 0 bases from V and 2 bases from J, with 16 bases in between. Germline assignment: CDR1 LGHNA and CDR2 YSLEER. Here the CDR3 reads CASSQDGPGQGNYGYTF. Here the CDR3 DNA reads TGCGCCAGCAGCCAAGACGGGCCAGGTCAGGGGAACTATGGCTACACCTTC.

This sequence joins TRBV27 and TRBJ2-7; 9 bases agree with TRBD2. This CDR3 is built from 16 residues. Germline CDR1 is MNHEY and CDR2 is SMNVEV (reference sequence). V lost 6 bases, J lost 4 bases, and 13 bases stayed unmatched. The CDR3, as DNA: TGTGCCAGCAGCCCAATAGCGGGGGACGGACCATACGAGCAGTACGTC. As protein: CASSPIAGDGPYEQYV.

In its sample, this clonotype was seen a few times. The chain has TRBV2 and TRBJ1-1; D call uncertain. This CDR3 is built from 12 residues. The germline gives CDR1 SNHLY, CDR2 FYNNEI. CDR3 residues: CVGGWVNTEAFF. Written as DNA, the CDR3 is TGTGTCGGCGGGTGGGTGAACACTGAAGCTTTCTTT.